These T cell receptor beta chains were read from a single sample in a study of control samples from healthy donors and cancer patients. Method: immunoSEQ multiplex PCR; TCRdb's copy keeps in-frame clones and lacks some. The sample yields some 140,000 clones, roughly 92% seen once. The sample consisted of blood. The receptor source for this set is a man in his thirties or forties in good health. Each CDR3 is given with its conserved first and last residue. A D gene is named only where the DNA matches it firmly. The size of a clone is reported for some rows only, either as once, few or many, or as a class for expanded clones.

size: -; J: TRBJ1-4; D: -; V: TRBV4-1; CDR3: CASSQDITAHNEKLFF; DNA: TGCGCCAGCAGCCAAGATATAACTGCTCATAATGAAAAACTGTTTTTT
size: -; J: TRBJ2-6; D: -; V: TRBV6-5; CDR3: CASSYGGAGANVLTF; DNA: TGTGCCAGCAGTTACGGGGGCGCTGGGGCCAACGTCCTGACTTTC
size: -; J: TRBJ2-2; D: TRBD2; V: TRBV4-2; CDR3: CASSQDTSGTVGELFF; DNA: TGTGCCAGCAGCCAAGATACTAGCGGGACGGTCGGGGAGCTGTTTTTT
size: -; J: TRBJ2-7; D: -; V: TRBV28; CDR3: CASRGGGAPSYEQYF; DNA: TGTGCCAGCAGGGGGGGTGGAGCCCCCTCCTACGAGCAGTACTTC
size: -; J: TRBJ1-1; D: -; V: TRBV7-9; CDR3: CASSFRGAGARENTEAFF; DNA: TGTGCCAGCAGCTTTAGGGGGGCAGGGGCTAGGGAGAACACTGAAGCTTTCTTT
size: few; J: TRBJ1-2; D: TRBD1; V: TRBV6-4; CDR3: CASSDSGQGSGGYTF; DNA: TGTGCCAGCAGTGACTCCGGACAGGGCTCTGGGGGCTACACCTTC
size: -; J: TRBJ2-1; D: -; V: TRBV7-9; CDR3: CASSLGRNEQFF; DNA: TGTGCCAGCAGCTTAGGTCGCAATGAGCAGTTCTTC
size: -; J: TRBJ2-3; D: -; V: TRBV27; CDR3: CASSLLLATSTDTQYF; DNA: TGTGCCAGCAGTTTATTACTCGCCACTAGCACAGATACGCAGTATTTT
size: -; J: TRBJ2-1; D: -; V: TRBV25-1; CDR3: CASSEYGSFNEQFF; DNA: TGTGCCAGCAGTGAATACGGGAGTTTCAATGAGCAGTTCTTC
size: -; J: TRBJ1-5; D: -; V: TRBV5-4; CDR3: CASSLGGSNQPQHF; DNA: TGTGCCAGCAGCTTGGGTGGTAGCAATCAGCCCCAGCATTTT
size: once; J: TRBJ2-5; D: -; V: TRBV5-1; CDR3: CASSARDLQETQYF; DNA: TGCGCCAGCAGCGCCAGAGACTTACAAGAGACCCAGTACTTC
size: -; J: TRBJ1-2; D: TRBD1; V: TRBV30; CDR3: CAWGGQGDYGYTF; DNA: TGTGCCTGGGGAGGACAGGGCGACTATGGCTACACCTTC
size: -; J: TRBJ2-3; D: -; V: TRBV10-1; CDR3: CASSEMTAYSTDTQYF; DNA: TGCGCCAGCAGTGAAATGACTGCTTATAGCACAGATACGCAGTATTTT
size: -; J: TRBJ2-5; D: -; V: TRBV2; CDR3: CASSSGPEETQYF; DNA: TGTGCCAGCAGTTCTGGGCCTGAAGAGACCCAGTACTTC
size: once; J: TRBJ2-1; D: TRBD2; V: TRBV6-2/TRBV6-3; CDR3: CASSPGLADYNEQFF; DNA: TGTGCCAGCAGTCCCGGACTAGCGGACTACAATGAGCAGTTCTTC
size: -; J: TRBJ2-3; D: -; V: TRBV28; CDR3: CASSPRDGNTDTQYF; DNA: TGTGCCAGCAGCCCACGGGATGGGAACACAGATACGCAGTATTTT
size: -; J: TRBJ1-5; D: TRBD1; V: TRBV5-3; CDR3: CARRGIKTGGSHQPQHF; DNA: TGTGCCAGACGAGGAATTAAGACAGGGGGCTCGCATCAGCCCCAGCATTTT
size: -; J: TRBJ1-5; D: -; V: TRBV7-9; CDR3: CASSLDLGQPQHF; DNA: TGTGCCAGCAGCTTAGACTTAGGTCAGCCCCAGCATTTT
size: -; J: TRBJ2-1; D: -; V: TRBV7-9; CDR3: CASSLVANEQFF; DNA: TGTGCCAGCAGCTTGGTAGCGAATGAGCAGTTCTTC
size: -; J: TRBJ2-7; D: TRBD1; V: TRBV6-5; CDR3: CASKPGTGGFEQYF; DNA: TGTGCCAGCAAACCCGGGACAGGGGGTTTCGAGCAGTACTTC
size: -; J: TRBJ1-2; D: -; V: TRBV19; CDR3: CASRNGPSNYGYTF; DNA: TGTGCCAGTAGAAACGGGCCCTCTAACTATGGCTACACCTTC
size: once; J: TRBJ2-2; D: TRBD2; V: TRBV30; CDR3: CAWGSGGLAGRAGELFF; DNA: TGTGCCTGGGGGAGTGGGGGACTAGCGGGACGCGCCGGGGAGCTGTTTTTT
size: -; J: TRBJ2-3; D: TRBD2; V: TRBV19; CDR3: CASSIGSGSSKDTQYF; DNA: TGTGCCAGTAGTATAGGAAGCGGGAGTAGTAAAGATACGCAGTATTTT
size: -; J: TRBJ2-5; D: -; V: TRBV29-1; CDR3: CSANAGDQETQYF; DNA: TGCAGCGCCAACGCTGGGGACCAAGAGACCCAGTACTTC
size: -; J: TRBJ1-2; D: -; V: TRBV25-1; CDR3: CASSGGGGYTF; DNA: TGTGCCAGCAGTGGGGGGGGTGGCTACACCTTC
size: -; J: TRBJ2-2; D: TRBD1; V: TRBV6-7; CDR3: CASSASDRVRPFPGELFF; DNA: TGTGCCAGCAGCGCCTCCGACAGGGTTAGGCCGTTCCCCGGGGAGCTGTTTTTT
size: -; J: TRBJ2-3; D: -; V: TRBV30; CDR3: CACLVTSRVTDTQYF; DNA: TGTGCCTGCCTAGTGACTAGTAGGGTCACAGATACGCAGTATTTT